A selection of T cell receptor beta chains follows, all from one sample in a study of blood T cell repertoires in COVID-19. The table came from immunoSEQ multiplex PCR; TCRdb's copy has only in-frame clones and leaves some out. The sample includes 250,000 to 300,000 clones, about 89% of them seen just once. The specimen was PBMCs or T cells enriched from blood (not recorded which). The receptors come from a woman between 40 and 55 years old who had recovered from COVID-19. Both conserved end residues are part of each CDR3. A D gene is named only where the DNA matches it firmly. Expanded clones are given a class, and other clones once, few, many or no size at all.

. | TRBJ1-4 | once | TRBV9 | CASSVGATGVPNEKLFF | TGTGCCAGCAGCGTAGGGGCCACAGGAGTACCTAATGAAAAACTGTTTTTT
TRBD1 | TRBJ1-2 | . | TRBV5-4 | CASRRQGGSYGYTF | TGTGCCAGCAGGAGACAGGGTGGGAGCTATGGCTACACCTTC
. | TRBJ2-1 | . | TRBV7-2 | CASSLVGITGTSQFF | TGTGCCAGCAGCTTAGTTGGGATTACCGGGACTTCACAGTTCTTC
. | TRBJ2-3 | . | TRBV24-1 | CATSDPTSPGDTQYF | TGTGCCACCAGTGATCCCACCTCGCCGGGGGATACGCAGTATTTT
TRBD1 | TRBJ2-2 | . | TRBV9 | CASSLTGGGGELFF | TGTGCCAGCAGCTTGACAGGGGGCGGCGGGGAGCTGTTTTTT
. | TRBJ1-1 | . | TRBV29-1 | CSVENPPGLNTEAFF | TGCAGCGTTGAAAACCCGCCAGGATTGAACACTGAAGCTTTCTTT
TRBD1 | TRBJ2-7 | . | TRBV10-3 | CAISGRGTGISYEQYF | TGTGCCATCAGTGGACGCGGGACAGGGATCTCCTACGAGCAGTACTTC
. | TRBJ1-6 | few | TRBV7-9 | CASSLDQYNSPLHF | TGTGCCAGCAGCTTAGACCAGTATAATTCACCCCTCCACTTT
. | TRBJ1-1 | . | TRBV30 | CAWSVSGTEAFF | TGTGCCTGGAGTGTTTCAGGCACTGAAGCTTTCTTT
TRBD2 | TRBJ2-3 | . | TRBV7-8 | CASRLTSLNPTDTQYF | TGTGCCAGCAGGTTGACTAGCCTGAATCCCACAGATACGCAGTATTTT
. | TRBJ1-5 | . | TRBV7-9 | CASSAGQRGNQPQHF | TGTGCCAGCAGCGCGGGTCAACGGGGCAATCAGCCCCAGCATTTT
TRBD2 | TRBJ2-1 | . | TRBV5-1 | CASSLAGLAVLPSSYNEQFF | TGCGCCAGCAGCTTGGCCGGGCTAGCGGTTCTCCCGAGCTCCTACAATGAGCAGTTCTTC
. | TRBJ2-7 | . | TRBV6-2/TRBV6-3 | CASSYQGRGISYEQYF | TGTGCCAGCAGTTACCAGGGCCGCGGGATTTCCTACGAGCAGTACTTC
TRBD1 | TRBJ1-1 | . | TRBV5-1 | CASSLGQGFGTEAFF | TGCGCCAGCAGCTTGGGACAGGGGTTTGGTACTGAAGCTTTCTTT
. | TRBJ1-1 | . | TRBV5-1 | CASSLDVGGTEAFF | TGCGCCAGCAGCTTGGATGTGGGGGGCACTGAAGCTTTCTTT
. | TRBJ2-7 | . | TRBV5-4 | CASSLRTLSDEQYF | TGTGCCAGCAGCTTACGGACTCTCTCGGACGAGCAGTACTTC
. | TRBJ2-3 | . | TRBV19 | CASSIIAATETDTQYF | TGTGCCAGTAGTATTATAGCGGCAACGGAAACAGATACGCAGTATTTT
TRBD1 | TRBJ1-5 | . | TRBV2 | CASKQDRGSNQPQHF | TGTGCCAGCAAACAGGACAGGGGAAGCAATCAGCCCCAGCATTTT